These T cell receptor beta chains were read from a single sample in a study of human T cells and chemical hapten exposure. TCRdb re-analysed the RACE reads in MiXCR, keeping a single row per CDR3 protein. Among under 75,000 distinct CDR3 sequences, around 10% were seen once, and the ten largest hold approximately 1.5%. The input for sequencing was whole blood, taken in connection with sensitization to the hapten diphenylcyclopropenone (DPC). Receptor source: a woman aged 50 to 65 with alopecia areata. Some clones in this sample may be carry-over from other donors' samples. Both conserved end residues are part of each CDR3. The order of the fields is V gene, clone size, J gene, D gene, CDR3 protein, CDR3 DNA. D genes are given only for firm matches. Only part of the rows carry a size: once, few, many, or a class if the clone is expanded.

v_call: TRBV27
clone_size: many
j_call: TRBJ2-3
d_call: TRBD2
cdr3_aa: CASSLAGTDTQYF
cdr3_nt: TGTGCCAGCAGCCTAGCGGGCACAGATACGCAGTATTTT

v_call: TRBV12-3/TRBV12-4
clone_size: NA
j_call: TRBJ1-6
d_call: NA
cdr3_aa: CASSWGDSPLHF
cdr3_nt: TGTGCCAGCAGTTGGGGGGATTCACCCCTCCACTTT

v_call: TRBV7-2
clone_size: few
j_call: TRBJ2-5
d_call: TRBD1
cdr3_aa: CASSSQTGLLTETQYF
cdr3_nt: TGTGCCAGCAGCTCCCAGACAGGGTTATTAACAGAGACCCAGTACTTC

v_call: TRBV6-5
clone_size: NA
j_call: TRBJ1-1
d_call: NA
cdr3_aa: CASSYSVGVGQSTEAFF
cdr3_nt: TGTGCCAGCAGTTACTCGGTAGGGGTAGGTCAGAGCACTGAAGCTTTCTTT

v_call: TRBV12-3/TRBV12-4
clone_size: few
j_call: TRBJ2-1
d_call: NA
cdr3_aa: CASSFPTANEQFF
cdr3_nt: TGTGCCAGCAGTTTTCCGACTGCTAATGAGCAGTTCTTC

v_call: TRBV7-6
clone_size: NA
j_call: TRBJ1-6
d_call: NA
cdr3_aa: CASSFDRHNSPLHF
cdr3_nt: TGTGCCAGCAGCTTCGACAGGCATAATTCACCCCTCCACTTT

v_call: TRBV10-2
clone_size: few
j_call: TRBJ1-5
d_call: NA
cdr3_aa: CASRRGGYSNQPQHF
cdr3_nt: TGCGCCAGCAGACGAGGGGGATATAGCAATCAGCCCCAGCATTTT

v_call: TRBV5-6
clone_size: few
j_call: TRBJ1-1
d_call: NA
cdr3_aa: CASSWEEVGNTEAFF
cdr3_nt: TGTGCCAGCAGCTGGGAGGAGGTCGGGAACACTGAAGCTTTCTTT

v_call: TRBV10-2
clone_size: many
j_call: TRBJ1-1
d_call: NA
cdr3_aa: CASSEFAGATEAFF
cdr3_nt: TGCGCCAGCAGTGAGTTCGCTGGGGCCACTGAAGCTTTCTTT

v_call: TRBV2
clone_size: many
j_call: TRBJ1-6
d_call: NA
cdr3_aa: CASSDWGESSPLHF
cdr3_nt: TGTGCCAGCAGTGATTGGGGGGAGAGTTCACCCCTCCACTTT

v_call: TRBV7-6
clone_size: many
j_call: TRBJ2-3
d_call: TRBD2
cdr3_aa: CASSLWQRGHAWAQYF
cdr3_nt: TGTGCCAGCAGCTTATGGCAGCGGGGGCACGCGTGGGCGCAGTATTTT

v_call: TRBV7-2
clone_size: many
j_call: TRBJ1-6
d_call: NA
cdr3_aa: CASSLMAGRNSPLHF
cdr3_nt: TGTGCCAGCAGCTTAATGGCGGGGAGAAATTCACCCCTCCACTTT

v_call: TRBV18
clone_size: many
j_call: TRBJ1-4
d_call: NA
cdr3_aa: CASSPLGRDEKLFF
cdr3_nt: TGTGCCAGCTCACCCCTAGGGCGGGATGAAAAACTGTTTTTT

v_call: TRBV6-2/TRBV6-3
clone_size: NA
j_call: TRBJ1-4
d_call: NA
cdr3_aa: CASSMGGSEKLFF
cdr3_nt: TGTGCCAGCAGCATGGGGGGGAGCGAAAAACTGTTTTTT

v_call: TRBV28
clone_size: few
j_call: TRBJ2-3
d_call: NA
cdr3_aa: CASSLQYTQYF
cdr3_nt: TGTGCCAGCAGTTTACAGTATACGCAGTATTTT

v_call: TRBV28
clone_size: NA
j_call: TRBJ2-1
d_call: TRBD1
cdr3_aa: CASSTPTGINEQFF
cdr3_nt: TGTGCCAGCAGCACTCCGACAGGGATCAATGAGCAGTTCTTC

v_call: TRBV7-2
clone_size: few
j_call: TRBJ2-1
d_call: NA
cdr3_aa: CASSLVPVYNEQFF
cdr3_nt: TGTGCCAGCAGCTTAGTGCCAGTCTACAATGAGCAGTTCTTC

v_call: TRBV5-5
clone_size: few
j_call: TRBJ1-5
d_call: NA
cdr3_aa: CASRQGFQPQHF
cdr3_nt: TGTGCCAGCAGGCAGGGGTTTCAGCCCCAGCATTTT

v_call: TRBV6-5
clone_size: NA
j_call: TRBJ1-1
d_call: NA
cdr3_aa: CASGQLEAFF
cdr3_nt: TGTGCCAGCGGTCAGCTTGAAGCTTTCTTT

v_call: TRBV28
clone_size: many
j_call: TRBJ1-5
d_call: NA
cdr3_aa: CASSLGRGGNSNQPQHF
cdr3_nt: TGTGCCAGCAGTTTGGGGCGTGGGGGTAATAGCAATCAGCCCCAGCATTTT

v_call: TRBV6-6
clone_size: few
j_call: TRBJ1-5
d_call: NA
cdr3_aa: CASSYSYSQPQHF
cdr3_nt: TGTGCCAGCAGTTACTCCTACTCCCAGCCCCAGCATTTT

v_call: TRBV19
clone_size: many
j_call: TRBJ2-2
d_call: TRBD1
cdr3_aa: CASSPNSGTGGLGELFF
cdr3_nt: TGTGCCAGTTCCCCCAACTCCGGGACAGGGGGCTTAGGGGAGCTGTTTTTT

v_call: TRBV9
clone_size: many
j_call: TRBJ2-3
d_call: NA
cdr3_aa: CASSRGTDTQYF
cdr3_nt: TGTGCCAGCAGCCGGGGGACAGATACGCAGTATTTT

v_call: TRBV10-1
clone_size: few
j_call: TRBJ2-1
d_call: NA
cdr3_aa: CASSDPRGQGAYNEQFF
cdr3_nt: TGCGCCAGCAGTGACCCCCGGGGGCAGGGGGCCTACAATGAGCAGTTCTTC

v_call: TRBV4-3
clone_size: many
j_call: TRBJ2-5
d_call: NA
cdr3_aa: CASSQVTAGQETQYF
cdr3_nt: TGCGCCAGCAGCCAAGTAACCGCAGGACAAGAGACCCAGTACTTC

v_call: TRBV18
clone_size: many
j_call: TRBJ2-7
d_call: TRBD2
cdr3_aa: CASSGGPQEEQYF
cdr3_nt: TGTGCCAGTAGCGGGGGTCCTCAGGAGGAGCAGTACTTC

v_call: TRBV12-2
clone_size: few
j_call: TRBJ2-7
d_call: NA
cdr3_aa: CASRLSPDNSYEQYF
cdr3_nt: TGTGCAAGTCGCCTAAGCCCGGACAACTCCTACGAGCAGTACTTC

v_call: TRBV20-1
clone_size: few
j_call: TRBJ1-1
d_call: NA
cdr3_aa: CSADFSLSRGLYTEAFF
cdr3_nt: TGCAGTGCCGACTTCTCGTTGTCGCGGGGCTTGTACACTGAAGCTTTCTTT

v_call: TRBV7-6
clone_size: many
j_call: TRBJ2-7
d_call: TRBD2
cdr3_aa: CASSPRGSGGLYEQYF
cdr3_nt: TGTGCCAGCAGCCCCCGGGGCAGCGGGGGTTTGTACGAGCAGTACTTC

v_call: TRBV7-9
clone_size: many
j_call: TRBJ1-4
d_call: TRBD1
cdr3_aa: CASSAGTGGEKLFF
cdr3_nt: TGTGCCAGCAGCGCCGGGACAGGAGGTGAAAAACTGTTTTTT

v_call: TRBV5-1
clone_size: NA
j_call: TRBJ1-1
d_call: TRBD1
cdr3_aa: CASSSSWTGGTEAFF
cdr3_nt: TGCGCCAGCAGCTCCAGTTGGACAGGGGGCACTGAAGCTTTCTTT

v_call: TRBV27
clone_size: NA
j_call: TRBJ1-4
d_call: TRBD1
cdr3_aa: CASSPTGVILFF
cdr3_nt: TGTGCCAGCAGTCCGACAGGGGTCATACTGTTTTTT

v_call: TRBV6-2/TRBV6-3
clone_size: NA
j_call: TRBJ1-1
d_call: NA
cdr3_aa: CARGELIDGTEAFF
cdr3_nt: TGTGCCAGGGGGGAGTTGATCGACGGCACTGAAGCTTTCTTT

v_call: TRBV12-2
clone_size: NA
j_call: TRBJ1-5
d_call: NA
cdr3_aa: CATVGGYYQPQHF
cdr3_nt: TGTGCAACCGTCGGGGGGTACTATCAGCCCCAGCATTTT

v_call: TRBV2
clone_size: NA
j_call: TRBJ2-3
d_call: TRBD2
cdr3_aa: CASREGTSFLTDTQYF
cdr3_nt: TGTGCCAGCAGAGAAGGGACTAGCTTCCTCACAGATACGCAGTATTTT

v_call: TRBV7-6
clone_size: many
j_call: TRBJ1-1
d_call: TRBD1
cdr3_aa: CASSLAEGQGTTEAFF
cdr3_nt: TGTGCCAGCAGCTTAGCGGAGGGACAGGGCACCACTGAAGCTTTCTTT

v_call: TRBV4-1
clone_size: few
j_call: TRBJ2-3
d_call: TRBD2
cdr3_aa: CASSQGLARGTDTQYF
cdr3_nt: TGCGCCAGCAGCCAAGGACTAGCTCGGGGGACAGATACGCAGTATTTT

v_call: TRBV18
clone_size: many
j_call: TRBJ2-1
d_call: TRBD2
cdr3_aa: CASSPPASGSEQFF
cdr3_nt: TGTGCCAGCTCACCACCGGCTAGCGGGAGTGAGCAGTTCTTC

v_call: TRBV28
clone_size: few
j_call: TRBJ1-2
d_call: TRBD1
cdr3_aa: CASGVGGAGYTF
cdr3_nt: TGTGCCAGCGGGGTAGGGGGCGCGGGCTACACCTTC

v_call: TRBV28
clone_size: few
j_call: TRBJ1-2
d_call: NA
cdr3_aa: CASSLDPQFHYGYTF
cdr3_nt: TGTGCCAGCAGTTTAGACCCACAATTTCACTATGGCTACACCTTC

v_call: TRBV25-1
clone_size: many
j_call: TRBJ2-7
d_call: TRBD1
cdr3_aa: CASSEFRTGSEQYF
cdr3_nt: TGTGCCAGCAGTGAGTTCCGGACAGGCAGCGAGCAGTACTTC

v_call: TRBV5-1
clone_size: few
j_call: TRBJ2-5
d_call: NA
cdr3_aa: CASSLMPGTETQYF
cdr3_nt: TGCGCCAGCAGCTTGATGCCGGGGACAGAGACCCAGTACTTC

v_call: TRBV28
clone_size: NA
j_call: TRBJ2-7
d_call: NA
cdr3_aa: CASSLGKHEQYF
cdr3_nt: TGTGCCAGCAGTTTAGGGAAGCACGAGCAGTACTTC

v_call: TRBV11-2
clone_size: many
j_call: TRBJ2-7
d_call: NA
cdr3_aa: CASSYRGSSYEQYF
cdr3_nt: TGTGCCAGCAGCTACCGCGGGTCCTCCTACGAGCAGTACTTC

v_call: TRBV7-6
clone_size: NA
j_call: TRBJ2-6
d_call: NA
cdr3_aa: CASSSQTGHSGANVLTF
cdr3_nt: TGTGCCAGCAGCTCGCAGACAGGCCACTCTGGGGCCAACGTCCTGACTTTC

v_call: TRBV20-1
clone_size: NA
j_call: TRBJ2-1
d_call: NA
cdr3_aa: CSARDGWSSYNEQFF
cdr3_nt: TGCAGTGCTAGAGACGGATGGAGCTCCTACAATGAGCAGTTCTTC

v_call: TRBV19
clone_size: many
j_call: TRBJ1-5
d_call: NA
cdr3_aa: CASSAGYSNQPQHF
cdr3_nt: TGTGCCAGTAGTGCAGGGTATAGCAATCAGCCCCAGCATTTT

v_call: TRBV20-1
clone_size: NA
j_call: TRBJ1-6
d_call: NA
cdr3_aa: CSASDTYNSPLHF
cdr3_nt: TGCAGTGCTAGTGACACCTATAATTCACCCCTCCACTTT

v_call: TRBV7-2
clone_size: many
j_call: TRBJ2-3
d_call: NA
cdr3_aa: CASSLPQGGRTDTQYF
cdr3_nt: TGTGCCAGCAGCCTACCCCAGGGCGGCCGCACAGATACGCAGTATTTT